The clone carrying this T cell receptor beta chain has a single count. These data originate in a study of blood T cell repertoires in COVID-19. Study overall: T cells, B-cell-depleted T cells, or PBMCs supplied cDNA or gDNA.

All enrollees were about 18 to 89 years old and from about 24 US areas. Authors' processing steps: Nucleated cell number was recorded as an estimate derived from reference gene primer amplification. This table comes from immunoSEQ multiplex PCR, and its TCRdb copy is limited to in-frame clones, with some not included. That table gives V, J and clone size, and the DNA gave D and trimming. This sample has under 300,000 clones, with approximately 90% found just once. The V segment lost 7 bases and the J segment 2 bases; nucleotides outside the gene matches: 3. There are 14 residues in the CDR3. Germline V gene lookup returns CDR1 MNHEY and CDR2 SMNVEV (reference sequence).

Source material: PBMCs or T cells enriched from blood (not recorded which). The gene calls are TRBV27 and TRBJ2-1; 9 nucleotides match TRBD2. This TCR derives from a woman between 40 and 50 years old with acute COVID-19. CDR3 amino acids: CASTLAGAYNEQFF. CDR3 in DNA: TGTGCCAGCACCTTAGCGGGGGCCTACAATGAGCAGTTCTTC.